This T cell receptor (beta chain) was sequenced during a study of naive and memory T cell subsets. Turning to this clonotype: No antigen is known for it.

Study results and caveats: TCR transcript changes with activation or differentiation may affect this RNA method.

V was trimmed by 5 bases and J by 7 bases, leaving 8 bases between them. CDR3 size: 11 residues. An oligonucleotide containing a UMI was ligated to the 3' end of TCR cDNA. Whole-blood samples were more than 2 ml of peripheral blood from healthy adult volunteers. The SP2 primer and nested alpha and beta constant region primers amplified ligated cDNA in four rounds. TCRdb redid the calling of the 5' RACE reads with MiXCR, one entry per CDR3 protein. The repertoire consists of tens of thousands of distinct CDR3 sequences, with around 7.3% occurring once and the leading ten covering 9% to 10%. The chain uses TRBV12-3 or TRBV12-4 and TRBJ1-1; D call uncertain. The sequence came from a male donor in good health. The CDR3 nucleotides are TGTGCCAGCAGTGAAGACCTTGAAGCTTTCTTT. Its protein is CASSEDLEAFF.